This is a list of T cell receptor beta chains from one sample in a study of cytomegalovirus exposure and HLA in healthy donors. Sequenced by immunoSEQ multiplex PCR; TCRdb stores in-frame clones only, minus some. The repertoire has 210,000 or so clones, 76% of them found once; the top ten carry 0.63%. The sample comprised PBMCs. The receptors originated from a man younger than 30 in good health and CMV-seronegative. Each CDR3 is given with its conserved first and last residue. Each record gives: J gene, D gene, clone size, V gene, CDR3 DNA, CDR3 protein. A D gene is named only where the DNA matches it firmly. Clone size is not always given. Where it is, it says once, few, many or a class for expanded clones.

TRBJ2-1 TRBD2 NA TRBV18 TGTGCCAGCTCGCCTAAGACTAGCGCATACAATGAGCAGTTCTTC CASSPKTSAYNEQFF
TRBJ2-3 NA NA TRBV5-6 TGTGCCAGCCAGGGTACAGGGACCACAGATACGCAGTATTTT CASQGTGTTDTQYF
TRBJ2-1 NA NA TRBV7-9 TGTGCCAGCAGCTTAGACCTCCTTGGGGCTAATGAGCAGTTCTTC CASSLDLLGANEQFF
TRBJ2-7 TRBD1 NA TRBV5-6 TGTGCCAGCAGCTATTATAGAAGGGGGCCCTACGAGCAGTACTTC CASSYYRRGPYEQYF
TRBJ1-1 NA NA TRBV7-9 TGTGCCAGCAGCTTATTGCTAGAGGCAGGGGCTTTCTTT CASSLLLEAGAFF
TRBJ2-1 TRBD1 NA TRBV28 TGTGCCAGCAGTTCGTTACAGGGGGCACCCTACAATGAGCAGTTCTTC CASSSLQGAPYNEQFF
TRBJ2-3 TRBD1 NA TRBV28 TGTGCCAGCAGAATAGGGGGCATCACAGATACGCAGTATTTT CASRIGGITDTQYF
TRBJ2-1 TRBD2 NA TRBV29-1 TGCAGCGGAGGGACTAGCGTGTACCACAATGAGCAGTTCTTC CSGGTSVYHNEQFF
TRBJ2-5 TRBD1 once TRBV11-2 TGTGCCAGCAGATCCGGGACAGGGGGCAGTTGGGAGACCCAGTACTTC CASRSGTGGSWETQYF
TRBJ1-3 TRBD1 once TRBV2 TGTGCCAGCAGTGGTAGGACAGGGAGAAACACCATATATTTT CASSGRTGRNTIYF
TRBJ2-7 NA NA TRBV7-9 TGTGCCAGCAGCGACGGGTCGTCTCCGCAGGGATTC CASSDGSSPQGF
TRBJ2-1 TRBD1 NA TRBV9 TGTGCCAGCAGCGTAGGTAGTACAGGGGCCTACAATGAGCAGTTCTTC CASSVGSTGAYNEQFF
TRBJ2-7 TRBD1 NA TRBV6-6 TGTGCCAGCAGTCATTCCGGGACAGCCTCTTCCTACGAGCAGTACTTC CASSHSGTASSYEQYF
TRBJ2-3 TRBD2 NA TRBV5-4 TGTGCCAGCCGATTGGGACTAGCGGGTCCCACAGATACGCAGTATTTT CASRLGLAGPTDTQYF
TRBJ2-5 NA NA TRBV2 TGTGCCAGCAGTGAAGTATCGGCAGGGGACACCCAGTACTTC CASSEVSAGDTQYF
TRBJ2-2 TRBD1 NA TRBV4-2 TGTGCCAGCAGCCCCTGGACAGGGGGCCTTAACGGGGAGCTGTTTTTT CASSPWTGGLNGELFF
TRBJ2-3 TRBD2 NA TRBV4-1 TGCGCCAGCAGCCAAGCACTAGCGGGAGCGAGCACAGATACGCAGTATTTT CASSQALAGASTDTQYF
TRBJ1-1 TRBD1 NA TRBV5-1 TGCGCCAGCAGCTTGCTTCAGGGGGCGGGTGAAGCTTTCTTT CASSLLQGAGEAFF
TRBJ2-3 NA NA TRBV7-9 TGTGCCAGCAGCGGCAGGGGTTCAGATACGCAGTATTTT CASSGRGSDTQYF
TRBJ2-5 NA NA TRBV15 TGTGCCACCAGCAGAGAGGGCGAGACCCAGTACTTC CATSREGETQYF
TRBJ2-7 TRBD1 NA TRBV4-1 TGCGCCAGCAGCGCCGGGACAGGGTCCTCCTACGAGCAGTACTTC CASSAGTGSSYEQYF
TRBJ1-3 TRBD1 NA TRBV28 TGTGCCAGCAGTCCCCGGGGACAGTGGTACACCATATATTTT CASSPRGQWYTIYF
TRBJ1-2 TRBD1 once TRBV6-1 TGTGCCAGCAGTGGACAGGGTCATGGCTACACCTTC CASSGQGHGYTF
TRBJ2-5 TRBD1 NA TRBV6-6 TGTGCCAGCAGGAATACAGGGGCCCGTACAGAGACCCAGTACTTC CASRNTGARTETQYF
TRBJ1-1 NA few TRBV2 TGTGCCAGAAGTTCCCCGGGGGATAGGACTGAAGCTTTCTTT CARSSPGDRTEAFF
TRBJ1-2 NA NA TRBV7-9 TGTGCCAGCAGCGTCGGTCATCTGTATGGCTACACCTTC CASSVGHLYGYTF
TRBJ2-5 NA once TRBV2 TGTGCCAGCAGTGGGACAGCGCAAGAGACCCAGTACTTC CASSGTAQETQYF
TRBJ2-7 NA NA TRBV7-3 TGTGCCAGCAGCCCAGGGGACGGACCCTACGAGCAGTACTTC CASSPGDGPYEQYF
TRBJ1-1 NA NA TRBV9 TGTGCCAGTGTACGGGGCACTGAAGCTTTCTTT CASVRGTEAFF